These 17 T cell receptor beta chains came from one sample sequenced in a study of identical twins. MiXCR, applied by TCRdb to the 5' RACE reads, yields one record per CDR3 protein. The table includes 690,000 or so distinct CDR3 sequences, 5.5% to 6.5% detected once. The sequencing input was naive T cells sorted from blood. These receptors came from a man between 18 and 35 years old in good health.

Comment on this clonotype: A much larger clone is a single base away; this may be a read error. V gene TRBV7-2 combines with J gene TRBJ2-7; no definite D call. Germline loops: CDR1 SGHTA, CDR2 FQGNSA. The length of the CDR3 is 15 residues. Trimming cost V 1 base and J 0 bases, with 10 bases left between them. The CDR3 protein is CASSLDSRSSYEQYF. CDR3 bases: TGTGCCAGCAGCTTAGACTCGCGTAGCTCCTACGAGCAGTACTTC.

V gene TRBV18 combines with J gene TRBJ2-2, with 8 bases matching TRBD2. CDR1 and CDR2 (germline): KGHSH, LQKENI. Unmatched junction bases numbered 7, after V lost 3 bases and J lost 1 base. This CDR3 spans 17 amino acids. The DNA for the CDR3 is TGTGCCAGCTCACCTACTCTTAGCGGGAAGAACACCGGGGAGCTGTTTTTT. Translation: CASSPTLSGKNTGELFF.

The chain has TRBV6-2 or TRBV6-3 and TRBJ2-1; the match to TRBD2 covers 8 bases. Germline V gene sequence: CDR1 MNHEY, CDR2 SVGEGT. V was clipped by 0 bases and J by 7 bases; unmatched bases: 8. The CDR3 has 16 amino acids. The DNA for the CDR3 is TGTGCCAGCAGTTACTCGGGACTAGTGAGAACAAATGAGCAGTTCTTC. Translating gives CASSYSGLVRTNEQFF.

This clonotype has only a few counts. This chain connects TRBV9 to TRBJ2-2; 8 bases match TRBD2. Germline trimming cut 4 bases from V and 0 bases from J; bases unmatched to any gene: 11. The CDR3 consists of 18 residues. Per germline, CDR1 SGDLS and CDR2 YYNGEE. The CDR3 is CASSTQRPSGPNTGELFF. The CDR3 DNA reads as TGTGCCAGCAGCACCCAGAGGCCTAGCGGGCCGAACACCGGGGAGCTGTTTTTT.

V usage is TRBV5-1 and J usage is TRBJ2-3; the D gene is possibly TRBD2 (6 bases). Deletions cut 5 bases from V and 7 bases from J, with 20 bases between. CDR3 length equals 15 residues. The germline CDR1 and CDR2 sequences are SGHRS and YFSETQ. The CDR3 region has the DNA TGCGCCAGCAGGCCGACGTGGGGGGAGCAGTATACGCAGTATTTT. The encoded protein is CASRPTWGEQYTQYF.

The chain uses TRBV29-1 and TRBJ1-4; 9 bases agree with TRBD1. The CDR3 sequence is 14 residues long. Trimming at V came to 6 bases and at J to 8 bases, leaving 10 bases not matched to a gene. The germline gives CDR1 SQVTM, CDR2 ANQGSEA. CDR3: CSVTGTGIYEKLFF. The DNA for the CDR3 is TGCAGCGTGACCGGGACAGGGATCTACGAAAAACTGTTTTTT.

CDR3 amino acids: CSARRPGGVDNEQFF. The CDR3 DNA follows: TGCAGTGCTAGACGTCCGGGAGGAGTCGACAATGAGCAGTTCTTC. The V call is TRBV20-1, the J call TRBJ2-1; 7 nucleotides match TRBD2. The germline CDR1 and CDR2 sequences are DFQATT and SNEGSKA (reference sequence). The CDR3 runs 15 residues. V shed 2 bases, J shed 5 bases, and the junction held 9 bases outside the gene matches.

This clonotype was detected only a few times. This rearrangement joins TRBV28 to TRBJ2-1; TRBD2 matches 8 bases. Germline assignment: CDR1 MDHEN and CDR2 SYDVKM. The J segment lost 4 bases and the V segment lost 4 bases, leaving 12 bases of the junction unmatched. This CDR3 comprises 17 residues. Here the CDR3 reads CASSSPGGGEFYNEQFF. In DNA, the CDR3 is TGTGCCAGCAGTTCCCCCGGGGGGGGAGAGTTTTACAATGAGCAGTTCTTC.

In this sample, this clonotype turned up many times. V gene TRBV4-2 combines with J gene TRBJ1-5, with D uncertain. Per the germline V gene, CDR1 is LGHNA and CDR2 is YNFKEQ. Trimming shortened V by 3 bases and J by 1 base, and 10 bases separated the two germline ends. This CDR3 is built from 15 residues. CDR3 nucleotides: TGTGCCAGCAGCCAGTCAGGAGAGAGCAATCAGCCCCAGCATTTT. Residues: CASSQSGESNQPQHF.

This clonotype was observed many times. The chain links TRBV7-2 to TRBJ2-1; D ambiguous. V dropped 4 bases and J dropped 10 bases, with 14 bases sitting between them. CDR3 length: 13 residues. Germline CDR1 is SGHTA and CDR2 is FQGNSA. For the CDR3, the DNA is TGTGCCAGCAGCTCCCCCCTTTTTAAGGAGCAGTTCTTC. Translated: CASSSPLFKEQFF.

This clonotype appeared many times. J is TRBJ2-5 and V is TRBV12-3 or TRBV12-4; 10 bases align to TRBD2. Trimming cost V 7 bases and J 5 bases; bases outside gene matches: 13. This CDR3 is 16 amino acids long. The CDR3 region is CASTPSTSGNWETQYF. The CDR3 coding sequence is TGTGCCAGCACCCCTTCCACTAGCGGGAACTGGGAGACCCAGTACTTC.

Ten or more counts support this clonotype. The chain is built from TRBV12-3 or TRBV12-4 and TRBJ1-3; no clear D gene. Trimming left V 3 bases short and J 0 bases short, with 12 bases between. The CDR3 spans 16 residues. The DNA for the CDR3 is TGTGCCAGCAGTTTTACCAGGCCGAGCTCTGGAAACACCATATATTTT. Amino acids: CASSFTRPSSGNTIYF.

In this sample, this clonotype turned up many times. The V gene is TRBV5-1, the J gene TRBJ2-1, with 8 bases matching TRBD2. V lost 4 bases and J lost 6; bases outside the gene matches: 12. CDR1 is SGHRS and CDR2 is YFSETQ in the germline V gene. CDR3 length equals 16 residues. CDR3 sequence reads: CASSPQVGLGLNEQFF. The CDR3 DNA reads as TGCGCCAGCAGCCCCCAGGTGGGACTAGGTCTCAATGAGCAGTTCTTC.

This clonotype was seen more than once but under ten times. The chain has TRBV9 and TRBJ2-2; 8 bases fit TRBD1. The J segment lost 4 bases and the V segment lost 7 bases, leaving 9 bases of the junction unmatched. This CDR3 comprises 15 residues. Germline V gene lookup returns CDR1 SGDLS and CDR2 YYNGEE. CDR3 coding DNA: TGTGCCAGCTGCGCCGGGACAGGTTCCACCGGGGAGCTGTTTTTT. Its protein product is CASCAGTGSTGELFF. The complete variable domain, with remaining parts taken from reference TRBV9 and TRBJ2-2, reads DSGVTQTPKHLITATGQRVTLRCSPRSGDLSVYWYQQSLDQGLQFLIQYYNGEERAKGNILERFSAQQFPDLHSELNLSSLELGDSALYFCASCAGTGSTGELFFGEGSRLTVL.

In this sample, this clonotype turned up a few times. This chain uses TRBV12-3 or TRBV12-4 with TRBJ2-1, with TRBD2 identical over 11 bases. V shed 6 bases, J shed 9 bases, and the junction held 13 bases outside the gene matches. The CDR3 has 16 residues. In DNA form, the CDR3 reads TGTGCCAGCAGGTATACCGGGACTAGCGGTTCGGTTGAGCAGTTCTTC. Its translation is CASRYTGTSGSVEQFF.

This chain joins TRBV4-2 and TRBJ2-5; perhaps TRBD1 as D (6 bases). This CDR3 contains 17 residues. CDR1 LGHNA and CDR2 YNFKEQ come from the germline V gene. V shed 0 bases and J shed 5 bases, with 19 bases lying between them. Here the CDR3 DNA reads TGTGCCAGCAGCCAAGAAAATCCGCGGACAGCCGCGGAGACCCAGTACTTC. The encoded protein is CASSQENPRTAAETQYF.

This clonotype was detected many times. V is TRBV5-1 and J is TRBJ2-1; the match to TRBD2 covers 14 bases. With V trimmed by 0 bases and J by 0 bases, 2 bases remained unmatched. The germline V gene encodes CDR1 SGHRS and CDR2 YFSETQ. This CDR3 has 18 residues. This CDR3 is CASSLGLAGGNSYNEQFF. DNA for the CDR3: TGCGCCAGCAGCTTGGGACTAGCGGGAGGGAACTCCTACAATGAGCAGTTCTTC.